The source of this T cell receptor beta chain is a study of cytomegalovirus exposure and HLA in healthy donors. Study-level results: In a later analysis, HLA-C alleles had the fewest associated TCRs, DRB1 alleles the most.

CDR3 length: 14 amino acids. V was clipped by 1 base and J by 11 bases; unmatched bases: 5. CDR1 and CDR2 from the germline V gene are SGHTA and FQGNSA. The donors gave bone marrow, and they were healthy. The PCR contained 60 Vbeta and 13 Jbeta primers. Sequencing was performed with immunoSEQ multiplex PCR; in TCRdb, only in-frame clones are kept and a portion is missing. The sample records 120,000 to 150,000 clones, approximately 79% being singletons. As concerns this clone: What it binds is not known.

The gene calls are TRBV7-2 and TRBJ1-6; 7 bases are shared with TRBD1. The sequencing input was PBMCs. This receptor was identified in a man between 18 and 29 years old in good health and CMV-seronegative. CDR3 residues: CASSLDRGSAPLHF. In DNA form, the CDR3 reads TGTGCCAGCAGCTTAGACAGGGGAAGCGCACCCCTCCACTTT. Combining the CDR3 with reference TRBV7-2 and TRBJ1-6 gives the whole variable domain GAGVSQSPSNKVTEKGKDVELRCDPISGHTALYWYRQSLGQGLEFLIYFQGNSAPDKSGLPSDRFSAERTGGSVSTLTIQRTQQEDSAVYLCASSLDRGSAPLHFGNGTRLTVT.